The 19 T cell receptor beta chains below come from one sample, sequenced in a study of CD8+ T cells in alopecia areata. Stated treatment: oral pan-JAK inhibitor, 5-10 mg twice daily. Sequencing used cDNA as its template, made by extracting RNA and reverse transcribing it. Using immunoSEQ multiplex PCR, the repertoire was profiled, and TCRdb retains in-frame clones only, with some absent. The data contain more than 200,000 clones, roughly 44% of them singletons. The sequencing used CD4+ T cells sorted from blood, collected between weeks 36 and 40, from a patient treated with tofacitinib. These receptors all come from a human donor with alopecia areata.

The chain joins TRBV19 to TRBJ1-1, with D possibly TRBD1 on 5 matching bases. Germline lookup yields CDR1 LNHDA and CDR2 SQIVND (reference sequence). Trimming took off 5 bases at V and 3 bases at J, with 13 bases between the two ends. The CDR3 extends over 14 amino acids. The CDR3 region has the DNA TGTGCCAGTAGTGAACAGGAGGGGTACACTGAAGCTTTCTTT. Its translation: CASSEQEGYTEAFF.

The chain is built from TRBV15 and TRBJ2-1; 7 bases are a match to TRBD1. Germline loops: CDR1 LNHNV, CDR2 YYDKDF (reference sequence). V was clipped by 4 bases and J by 5 bases; unmatched bases: 11. The CDR3 is 16 amino acids. CDR3 protein: CATSKSGTAKNNEQFF. The CDR3 region has the DNA TGTGCCACCAGCAAGTCCGGGACAGCGAAAAACAATGAGCAGTTCTTC. Filled out from reference TRBV15 and TRBJ2-1, the complete variable domain reads DAMVIQNPRYQVTQFGKPVTLSCSQTLNHNVMYWYQQKSSQAPKLLFHYYDKDFNNEADTPDNFQSRRPNTSFCFLDIRSPGLGDTAMYLCATSKSGTAKNNEQFFGPGTRLTVL.

The V and J genes are TRBV6-1 and TRBJ2-5; tentatively, D is TRBD1 (7 bases). The length of the CDR3 is 18 residues. Germline CDR1 is MNHNS and CDR2 is SASEGT. The V and J ends lost 1 base and 5 bases respectively, with 23 bases between them. This CDR3 is CASSEVRDRAPGRETQYF. The CDR3 nucleotides are TGTGCCAGCAGTGAAGTCAGGGACAGAGCACCGGGGAGGGAGACCCAGTACTTC.

This clone was observed a few times. The gene calls are TRBV30 and TRBJ2-7; TRBD2 is a possible D gene (7 bases). The germline V and J ends were trimmed by 3 bases and 2 bases, with 11 bases remaining between them. Germline V CDR1 and CDR2: GTSNPN, SVGIG (reference sequence). This CDR3 spans 13 amino acids. CDR3 coding DNA: TGTGCCTGGAGGGTAGGGGGGGCCTACGAGCAGTACTTC. It yields the protein CAWRVGGAYEQYF.

The chain couples TRBV9 to TRBJ2-1, with a weak D call TRBD1 (6 bases). With 1 base removed from V and 8 bases from J, the gap between germline ends came to 13 bases. Germline CDR1 and CDR2: SGDLS and YYNGEE. The CDR3 length is 14 residues. DNA of the CDR3: TGTGCCAGCAGCGTAATTACAGGGAGTGATGAGCAGTTCTTC. It encodes CASSVITGSDEQFF.

The chain couples TRBV6-5 to TRBJ2-5, with 10 bases that match TRBD1. The V and J ends lost 6 bases and 10 bases, in that order; junction bases with no gene match: 11. There are 14 residues in the CDR3. Per germline, CDR1 MNHEY and CDR2 SVGAGI. As DNA, the CDR3 is TGTGCCAGCAGCCCCGGGACAGGGGTTACGAACCAGTACTTC. It translates to CASSPGTGVTNQYF.

This clone appeared a few times. The chain carries TRBV5-6 and TRBJ2-1, with D hard to call. The V gene lost 1 base and the J gene lost 0 bases, with 8 bases spanning the gap. This CDR3 spans 15 amino acids. Per germline, CDR1 SGHDT and CDR2 YYEEEE. The CDR3 bases are TGTGCCAGCAGCTTGCTCGAAAACTCCTACAATGAGCAGTTCTTC. It codes for CASSLLENSYNEQFF.

This clone was recorded only once. A read error may account for a junction end that differs from germline. This chain's CDR3 is CASSQATSGYNEQFF. The CDR3 nucleotides read TGTGCCAGCAGCCAAGCCACTAGCGGTTACAATGAGCAGTTCTTC. This chain links TRBV4-1 with TRBJ2-1; the match to TRBD2 covers 8 bases. CDR3 length: 15 amino acids. CDR1 MGHRA and CDR2 YSYEKL come from the germline V gene.

CDR3 residues: CASSRTGGGDYGYTF. The CDR3, as DNA: TGTGCCAGCAGCCGGACAGGGGGCGGTGACTATGGCTACACCTTC. This sequence joins TRBV11-2 and TRBJ1-2; TRBD1 matches 11 bases. Trimming took 5 bases from V and 3 from J; bases not matched to a gene: 5. CDR3 length equals 15 residues. Germline CDR1 is SGHAT and CDR2 is FQNNGV. The entire variable domain, with the rest obtained from reference TRBV11-2 and TRBJ1-2, is as follows: EAGVAQSPRYKIIEKRQSVAFWCNPISGHATLYWYQQILGQGPKLLIQFQNNGVVDDSQLPKDRFSAERLKGVDSTLKIQPAKLEDSAVYLCASSRTGGGDYGYTFGSGTRLTVV.

The chain links TRBV4-2 to TRBJ2-1, with TRBD2 identical over 7 bases. J gave up 2 bases and V 0 bases, and 10 bases lay outside the gene matches. CDR1 and CDR2 from the germline V gene are LGHNA and YNFKEQ. CDR3 length equals 18 residues. DNA of the CDR3: TGTGCCAGCAGCCAAGAAAAGCCAAGCCTAGCGGCCTACAATGAGCAGTTCTTC. As protein: CASSQEKPSLAAYNEQFF.

The chain couples TRBV29-1 to TRBJ1-1; 7 positions match TRBD1. The CDR3 is 14 residues long. V lost 3 bases and J lost 1; bases outside the gene matches: 5. The germline V gene encodes CDR1 SQVTM and CDR2 ANQGSEA. The CDR3 region has the DNA TGCAGCGTTGAGTCAGGGGGTGGGAACACTGAAGCTTTCTTT. The encoded protein is CSVESGGGNTEAFF.

In regard to this clone: Mismatch with germline at one junction end may stem from a read error. The chain carries TRBV4-1 and TRBJ2-3, with D perhaps matching TRBD2 (6 bases). CDR3 length equals 13 residues. In germline, CDR1 is MGHRA, CDR2 YSYEKL. The CDR3 DNA sequence: TGCGCCAGCAGCCACTACCGGGACTCCCCTCCGGATTTT. Translation gives CASSHYRDSPPDF.

In its sample, this clone was seen a few times. The chain recombines TRBV7-9 with TRBJ1-1, with D possibly TRBD1 on 6 matching bases. The CDR3 is 15 amino acids. CDR1 and CDR2 from the germline V gene are SEHNR and FQNEAQ (reference sequence). Trimming left V 5 bases short and J 4 bases short, with 17 bases between. The CDR3 sequence: CASSPGHPRRTEAFF. CDR3 DNA: TGTGCCAGCAGCCCGGGACACCCAAGGCGCACTGAAGCTTTCTTT.

The rearrangement joins TRBV4-2 to TRBJ2-2; D possibly corresponds to TRBD2 (7 bases). Germline lookup yields CDR1 LGHNA and CDR2 YNFKEQ. The V end lost 4 bases, the J end lost 1 base, and 22 bases lay between the germline ends. CDR3 length equals 19 residues. CDR3 coding DNA: TGTGCCAGCAGCCCCAACCGGGGGGCGGGAGTCGGGAACACCGGGGAGCTGTTTTTT. Translated, it gives CASSPNRGAGVGNTGELFF.

The chain joins TRBV29-1 to TRBJ2-1; 9 bases match TRBD1. The germline V gene has CDR1 SQVTM and CDR2 ANQGSEA. The CDR3 contains 13 residues. Unmatched junction bases numbered 10, after V lost 8 bases and J lost 8 bases. CDR3 nucleotide sequence: TGCAGCACCGGACAGGGGAAGTATGATGAGCAGTTCTTC. Translating gives CSTGQGKYDEQFF.

The chain carries TRBV5-1 and TRBJ2-5, with D maybe TRBD1 (6 bases). The length of the CDR3 is 15 residues. V lost 0 bases, J lost 5 bases, and 14 bases lay in between. Looked up from germline, CDR1 is SGHRS and CDR2 is YFSETQ. CDR3 bases: TGCGCCAGCAGCTTGGATTCCGGGACATGGGAGACCCAGTACTTC. Its translation is CASSLDSGTWETQYF.

Only a few counts were recorded for this clone. CDR3 bases: TGTGCCAGCAGCTTCACTTTCCTCTACGAGCAGTACTTC. As protein: CASSFTFLYEQYF. The chain recombines TRBV11-2 with TRBJ2-7; D is undetermined. Trimming took 3 bases from V and 3 from J, leaving 9 bases between them. Germline V CDR1 and CDR2: SGHAT, FQNNGV. CDR3 length: 13 amino acids.

The table lists this clone with a few counts. The V and J genes are TRBV29-1 and TRBJ2-3; 8 positions agree with TRBD2. Trimming took 6 bases from V and 0 from J; bases not matched to a gene: 2. The CDR3 loop spans 13 amino acids. CDR1 is SQVTM and CDR2 is ANQGSEA in the germline V gene. The DNA for the CDR3 is TGCAGCGTAAAGCGGGGGAGCACAGATACGCAGTATTTT. Translated: CSVKRGSTDTQYF.

The chain employs TRBV30 and TRBJ2-5; D is perhaps TRBD2 (5 bases). Trimming took off 0 bases at V and 5 bases at J, with 13 bases between the two ends. This CDR3 is 14 amino acids long. In germline, CDR1 is GTSNPN, CDR2 SVGIG (reference sequence). CDR3 protein: CAWSVGAAWETQYF. The DNA for the CDR3 is TGTGCCTGGAGTGTGGGAGCGGCCTGGGAGACCCAGTACTTC. Based on the CDR3 plus reference TRBV30 and TRBJ2-5, the full variable domain is SQTIHQWPATLVQPVGSPLSLECTVEGTSNPNLYWYRQAAGRGLQLLFYSVGIGQISSEVPQNLSASRPQDRQFILSSKKLLLSDSGFYLCAWSVGAAWETQYFGPGTRLLVL.